These T cell receptor beta chains were read from a single sample in a study of vaccination and CD4 T cells after COVID-19. For these TCRs, the target antigens are not known. TCRdb analysed the PCR reads with MiXCR anew, one entry per CDR3 protein. The profile covers approximately 7,000 distinct CDR3 sequences, with about 70% appearing a single time and more than 25% taken by the ten largest. Sequenced sample: CD4+ T cells from blood, cultured in vitro. These receptors were collected from a human donor who had recovered from COVID-19. Each CDR3 is given with its conserved first and last residue. A D gene is named only where the DNA matches it firmly. Some rows have no size entry. The others give once, few or many, or a class for an expanded clone.

CDR3 DNA	CDR3 protein	clone size	J gene	D gene	V gene
TGTGCCAGCGGTTCTGCCCAGAACTATGGCTACACCTTC	CASGSAQNYGYTF	NA	TRBJ1-2	NA	TRBV12-1
TGCAGTGCTAGTTGGGGTGTGAATCAGCCCCAGCATTTT	CSASWGVNQPQHF	NA	TRBJ1-5	NA	TRBV20-1
TGCAGCGTCGAACGCTATGGCTACACCTTC	CSVERYGYTF	NA	TRBJ1-2	NA	TRBV20-1
TGTGCCTGGAACTTAGGGACTGGAAACACCATATATTTT	CAWNLGTGNTIYF	once	TRBJ1-3	NA	TRBV30
TGCAGTGCACGTAGATCAGGGACGATTGACACTGAAGCTTTCTTT	CSARRSGTIDTEAFF	once	TRBJ1-1	NA	TRBV20-1
TGTGCCAGCAGCCCGCCCGGGACAGGGACCCTTGTAGCCAAAAACATTCAGTACTTC	CASSPPGTGTLVAKNIQYF	NA	TRBJ2-4	TRBD1	TRBV5-8
TGTGCCAGCAGCTTAGGGAACAGCAATCAGCCCCAGCATTTT	CASSLGNSNQPQHF	NA	TRBJ1-5	NA	TRBV7-8
TGTGCCAGCAGTTTATTGGAGGGCAGGGGTTATGGCTACACCTTC	CASSLLEGRGYGYTF	NA	TRBJ1-2	NA	TRBV28
TGCAGTGCTAGACCGCAGGGTTTGTTCTCCTACGAGCAGTACTTC	CSARPQGLFSYEQYF	NA	TRBJ2-7	NA	TRBV20-1
TGTGCCAGCAGTCTTAGCGGGAGGGGCGAGCAGTACTTC	CASSLSGRGEQYF	NA	TRBJ2-7	TRBD2	TRBV5-8
TGTGCCAGCAGCTTAGCAGGGGGAGGTTACGAGCAGTACTTC	CASSLAGGGYEQYF	NA	TRBJ2-7	NA	TRBV7-9
TGTGCCAGCAGCTTGGGGGGAGGGGAAAACATTCAGTACTTC	CASSLGGGENIQYF	NA	TRBJ2-4	TRBD2	TRBV11-3
TGTGCCAGCAGTTTCCCCCGGGACGTCTATGGCTACACCTTC	CASSFPRDVYGYTF	NA	TRBJ1-2	NA	TRBV28
TGTGCCATCAGTGGACGACAGGGTGAGGGGGCTGAAGCTTTCTTT	CAISGRQGEGAEAFF	NA	TRBJ1-1	TRBD1	TRBV10-3
TGCAGCGTTGGACGGACAGGGAGCCTCGAGCAGTACTTC	CSVGRTGSLEQYF	NA	TRBJ2-7	TRBD1	TRBV29-1
TGTGCCAGCAGCCAAGCTCGGAGCACTGAAGCTTTCTTT	CASSQARSTEAFF	NA	TRBJ1-1	NA	TRBV14
TGTGCCAGCAGTTTTAAAGGGGGAATGCATTTT	CASSFKGGMHF	NA	TRBJ1-5	NA	TRBV27
TGTGCCAGCAGTAACCCAGTAGCGGGGGTTGAGACCCAGTACTTC	CASSNPVAGVETQYF	NA	TRBJ2-5	TRBD2	TRBV6-1
TGTGCCAGTAGTATGGCCGGGACAGGGGGGTATGGCTACACCTTC	CASSMAGTGGYGYTF	NA	TRBJ1-2	TRBD1	TRBV19
TGTGCCAGCAGTTTAACAGTGAGCTCTGGAAACACCATATATTTT	CASSLTVSSGNTIYF	NA	TRBJ1-3	NA	TRBV27
TGTGCCAGCAGCTACACAGGGGTATCCGGGGAGCTGTTTTTT	CASSYTGVSGELFF	few	TRBJ2-2	TRBD1	TRBV7-8
TGTGCCATCGGGACTCCTTCGAATGAGCAGTTCTTC	CAIGTPSNEQFF	NA	TRBJ2-1	NA	TRBV10-3
TGTGCCAGCAGTCCCCGGTGGGGATGGGTCAATGAGCAGTTCTTC	CASSPRWGWVNEQFF	NA	TRBJ2-1	NA	TRBV12-3/TRBV12-4
TGTGCCAGCAGCGCAGGGGCCCAAGAGACCCAGTACTTC	CASSAGAQETQYF	NA	TRBJ2-5	NA	TRBV12-3/TRBV12-4
TGTGCCAGCAGCCTGAACAGGGAAGAGACCCAGTACTTC	CASSLNREETQYF	NA	TRBJ2-5	NA	TRBV6-1
TGTGCCACCAGCAGGGCCGGGTCCTTCAACTATGGCTACACCTTC	CATSRAGSFNYGYTF	NA	TRBJ1-2	NA	TRBV15
TGTGCCAGCAGCCTGGACAGGGACTATGGCTACACCTTC	CASSLDRDYGYTF	few	TRBJ1-2	TRBD1	TRBV11-3